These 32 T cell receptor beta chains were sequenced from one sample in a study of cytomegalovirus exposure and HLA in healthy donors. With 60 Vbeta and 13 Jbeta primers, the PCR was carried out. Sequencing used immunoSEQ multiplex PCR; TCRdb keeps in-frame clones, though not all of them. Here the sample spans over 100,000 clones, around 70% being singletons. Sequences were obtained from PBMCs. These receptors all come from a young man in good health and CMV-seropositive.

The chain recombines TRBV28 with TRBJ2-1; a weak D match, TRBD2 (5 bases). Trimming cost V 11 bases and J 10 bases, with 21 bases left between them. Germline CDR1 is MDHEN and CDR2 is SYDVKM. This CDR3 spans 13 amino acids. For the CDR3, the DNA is TGTGCCTCCCGGGGAGATGCCCTAAAAGAGCAGTTCTTC. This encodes CASRGDALKEQFF.

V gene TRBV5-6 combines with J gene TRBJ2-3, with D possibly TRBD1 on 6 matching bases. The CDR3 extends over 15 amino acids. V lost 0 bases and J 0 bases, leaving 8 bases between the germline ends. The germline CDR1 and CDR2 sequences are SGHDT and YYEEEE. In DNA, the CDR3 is TGTGCCAGCAGCTTGGGGGACATAAGCACAGATACGCAGTATTTT. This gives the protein CASSLGDISTDTQYF.

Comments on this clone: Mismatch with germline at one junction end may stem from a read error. The CDR3 region is CSSSLQRGGLLNEQFF. CDR3 coding DNA: TGTTCCAGCAGCTTACAGCGGGGGGGGCTACTCAATGAGCAGTTCTTC. The chain is built from TRBV7-9 and TRBJ2-1; TRBD2 matches 10 bases. Germline CDR1 reads SEHNR; CDR2 reads FQNEAQ (reference sequence). CDR3 length: 16 residues.

CDR3 sequence (DNA): TGTGCCAGCAGCTTAGAACCAGGGGTCCACTACGAGCAGTACTTC. It is translated as CASSLEPGVHYEQYF. The gene calls are TRBV11-2 and TRBJ2-7, with a tentative D call TRBD1 (6 bases). The V gene lost 0 bases and the J gene lost 3 bases, with 12 bases spanning the gap. Germline assignment: CDR1 SGHAT and CDR2 FQNNGV. This CDR3 contains 15 residues.

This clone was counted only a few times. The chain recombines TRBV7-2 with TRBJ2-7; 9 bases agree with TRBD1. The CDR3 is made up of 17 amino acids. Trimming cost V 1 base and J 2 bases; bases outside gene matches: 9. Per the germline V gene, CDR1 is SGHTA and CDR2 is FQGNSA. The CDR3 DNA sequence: TGTGCCAGCAGCTTAGTACTACTCCGGGACAGGGCCTACGAGCAGTACTTC. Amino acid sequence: CASSLVLLRDRAYEQYF.

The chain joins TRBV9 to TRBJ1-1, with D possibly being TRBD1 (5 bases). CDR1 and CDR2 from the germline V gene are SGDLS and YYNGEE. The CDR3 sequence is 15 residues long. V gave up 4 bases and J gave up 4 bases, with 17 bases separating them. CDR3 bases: TGTGCCAGCAGCCCCAGGACACTGTTGGGCACTGAAGCTTTCTTT. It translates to CASSPRTLLGTEAFF.

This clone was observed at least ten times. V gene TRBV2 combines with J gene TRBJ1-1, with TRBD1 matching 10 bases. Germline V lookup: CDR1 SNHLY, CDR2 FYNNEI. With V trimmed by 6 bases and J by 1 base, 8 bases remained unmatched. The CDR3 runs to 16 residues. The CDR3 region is CASSVGQGRRNTEAFF. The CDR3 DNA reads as TGTGCCAGCAGCGTGGGACAGGGGCGGAGGAACACTGAAGCTTTCTTT.

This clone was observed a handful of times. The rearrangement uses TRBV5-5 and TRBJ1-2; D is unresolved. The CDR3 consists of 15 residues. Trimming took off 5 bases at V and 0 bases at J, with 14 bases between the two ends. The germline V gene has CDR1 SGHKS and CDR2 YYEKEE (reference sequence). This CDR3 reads CASSRYMRANYGYTF. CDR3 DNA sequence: TGTGCCAGCAGTCGATACATGAGGGCTAACTATGGCTACACCTTC.

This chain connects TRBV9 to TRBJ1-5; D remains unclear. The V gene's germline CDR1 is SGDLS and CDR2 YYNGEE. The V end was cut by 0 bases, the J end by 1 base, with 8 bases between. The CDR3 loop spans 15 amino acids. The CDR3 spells CASSVDGYSNQPQHF. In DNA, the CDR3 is TGTGCCAGCAGCGTAGACGGGTACAGCAATCAGCCCCAGCATTTT.

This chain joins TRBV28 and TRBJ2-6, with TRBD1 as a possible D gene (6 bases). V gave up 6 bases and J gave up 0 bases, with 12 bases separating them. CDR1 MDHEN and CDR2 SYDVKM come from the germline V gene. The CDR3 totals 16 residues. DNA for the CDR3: TGTGCCAGCAGCCGGACAGTACGCTCTGGGGCCAACGTCCTGACTTTC. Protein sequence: CASSRTVRSGANVLTF.

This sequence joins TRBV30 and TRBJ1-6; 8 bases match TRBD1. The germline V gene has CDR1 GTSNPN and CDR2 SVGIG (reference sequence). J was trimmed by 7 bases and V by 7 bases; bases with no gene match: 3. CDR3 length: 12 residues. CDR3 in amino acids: CASTGGNSPLHF. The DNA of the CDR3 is TGTGCCTCAACAGGGGGGAATTCACCCCTCCACTTT.

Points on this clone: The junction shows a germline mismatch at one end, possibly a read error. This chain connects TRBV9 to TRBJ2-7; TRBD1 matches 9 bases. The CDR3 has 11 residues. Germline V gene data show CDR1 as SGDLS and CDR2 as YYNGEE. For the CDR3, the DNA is TGTGCCAGCAGTGAGGGACAGGGCTTCAGGTTC. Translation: CASSEGQGFRF.

CDR3 bases: TGTGCCAGCAGCTCCTGGGGGCTCGACGAGCAGTACTTC. It encodes CASSSWGLDEQYF. The genes are TRBV5-6 and TRBJ2-7; the D gene is possibly TRBD1 (6 bases). CDR1 and CDR2 (germline): SGHDT, YYEEEE. Trimming removed 3 bases at V and 5 bases at J, with 12 bases between. The CDR3 is 13 amino acids.

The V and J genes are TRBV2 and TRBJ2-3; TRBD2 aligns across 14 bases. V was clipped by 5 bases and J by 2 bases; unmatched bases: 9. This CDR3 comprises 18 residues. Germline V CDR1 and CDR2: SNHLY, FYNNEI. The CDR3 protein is CASSYTGTSGGLTDTQYF. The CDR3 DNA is TGTGCCAGCAGTTACACCGGGACTAGCGGGGGCCTCACAGATACGCAGTATTTT.

CDR3: CAISEQRQPYNEKLFF. In DNA form, the CDR3 reads TGTGCCATCAGTGAGCAACGACAGCCCTATAATGAAAAACTGTTTTTT. The chain couples TRBV10-3 to TRBJ1-4, with D perhaps TRBD1 (5 bases). V was clipped by 2 bases and J by 4 bases, with 14 bases between them. The CDR3 loop spans 16 amino acids. CDR1 ENHRY and CDR2 SYGVKD come from the germline V gene.

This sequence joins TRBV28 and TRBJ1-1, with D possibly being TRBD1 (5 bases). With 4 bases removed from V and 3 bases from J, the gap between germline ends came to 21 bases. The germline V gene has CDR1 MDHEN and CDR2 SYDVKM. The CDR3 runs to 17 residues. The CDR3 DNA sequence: TGTGCCAGCAGTTCGAGTCCCGGCACGCTAGGGGACACTGAAGCTTTCTTT. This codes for CASSSSPGTLGDTEAFF.

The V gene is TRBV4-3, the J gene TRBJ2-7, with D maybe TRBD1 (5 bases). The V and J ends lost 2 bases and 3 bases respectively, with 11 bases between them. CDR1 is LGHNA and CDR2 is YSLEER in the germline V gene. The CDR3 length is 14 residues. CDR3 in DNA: TGCGCCAGCAGCCAATTCCCAACAGGCTACGAGCAGTACTTC. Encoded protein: CASSQFPTGYEQYF.

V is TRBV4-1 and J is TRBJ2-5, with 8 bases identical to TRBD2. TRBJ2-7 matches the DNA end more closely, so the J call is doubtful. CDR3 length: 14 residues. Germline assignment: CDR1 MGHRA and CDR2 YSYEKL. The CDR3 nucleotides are TGCGCCAGCAGCCCACCCGGGAGGGACAACGAGCAGTACTTC. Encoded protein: CASSPPGRDNEQYF.

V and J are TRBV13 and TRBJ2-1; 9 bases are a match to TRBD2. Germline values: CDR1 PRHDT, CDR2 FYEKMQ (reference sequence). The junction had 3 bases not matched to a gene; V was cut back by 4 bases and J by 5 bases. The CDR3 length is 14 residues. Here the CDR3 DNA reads TGTGCCAGCAGCTGGCGGGGGGGCGACAATGAGCAGTTCTTC. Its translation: CASSWRGGDNEQFF. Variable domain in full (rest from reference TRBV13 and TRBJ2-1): AAGVIQSPRHLIKEKRETATLKCYPIPRHDTVYWYQQGPGQDPQFLISFYEKMQSDKGSIPDRFSAQQFSDYHSELNMSSLELGDSALYFCASSWRGGDNEQFFGPGTRLTVL.

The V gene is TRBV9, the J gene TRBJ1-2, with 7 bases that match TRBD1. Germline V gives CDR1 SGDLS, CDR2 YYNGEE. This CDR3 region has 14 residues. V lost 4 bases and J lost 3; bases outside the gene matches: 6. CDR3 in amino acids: CASSSSGGHYGYTF. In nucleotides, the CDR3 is TGTGCCAGCAGCAGCTCAGGGGGTCACTATGGCTACACCTTC.

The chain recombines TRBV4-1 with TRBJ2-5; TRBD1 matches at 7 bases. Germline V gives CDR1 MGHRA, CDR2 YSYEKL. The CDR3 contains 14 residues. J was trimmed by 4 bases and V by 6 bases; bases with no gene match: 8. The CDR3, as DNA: TGCGCCAGCAGTCACCCACGACAGGGAGAGACCCAGTACTTC. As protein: CASSHPRQGETQYF.

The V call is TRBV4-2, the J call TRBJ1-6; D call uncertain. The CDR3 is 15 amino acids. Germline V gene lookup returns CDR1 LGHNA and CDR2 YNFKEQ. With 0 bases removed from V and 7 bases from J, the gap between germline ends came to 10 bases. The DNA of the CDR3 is TGTGCCAGCAGCCAAGATACAAGACAAAATTCACCCCTCCACTTT. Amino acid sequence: CASSQDTRQNSPLHF.

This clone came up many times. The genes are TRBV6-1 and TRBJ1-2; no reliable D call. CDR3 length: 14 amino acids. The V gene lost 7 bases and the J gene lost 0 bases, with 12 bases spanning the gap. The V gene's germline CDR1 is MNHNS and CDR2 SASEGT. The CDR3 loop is CASIRTETNYGYTF. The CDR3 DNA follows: TGTGCCAGCATTCGAACGGAGACTAACTATGGCTACACCTTC.

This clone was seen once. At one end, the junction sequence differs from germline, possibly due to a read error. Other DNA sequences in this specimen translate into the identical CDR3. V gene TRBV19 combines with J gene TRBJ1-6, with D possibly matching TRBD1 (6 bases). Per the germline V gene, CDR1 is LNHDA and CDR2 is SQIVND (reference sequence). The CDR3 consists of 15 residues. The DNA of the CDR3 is TGTGCCAGTAGTATTACGGGGACACATAATTCACCCCTACACTTT. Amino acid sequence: CASSITGTHNSPLHF.

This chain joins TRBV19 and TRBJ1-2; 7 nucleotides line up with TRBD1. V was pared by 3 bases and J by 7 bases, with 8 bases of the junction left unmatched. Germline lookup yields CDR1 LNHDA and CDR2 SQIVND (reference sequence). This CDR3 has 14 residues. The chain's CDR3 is CASSIQGEGRGYTF. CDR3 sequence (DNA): TGTGCCAGTAGTATTCAGGGGGAAGGTCGTGGCTACACCTTC.

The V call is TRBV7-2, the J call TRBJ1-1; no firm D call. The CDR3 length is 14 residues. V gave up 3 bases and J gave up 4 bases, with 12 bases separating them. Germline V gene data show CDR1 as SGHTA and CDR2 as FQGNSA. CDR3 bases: TGTGCCAGCAGCTTGGTTATTTCGGGCACTGAAGCTTTCTTT. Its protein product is CASSLVISGTEAFF.

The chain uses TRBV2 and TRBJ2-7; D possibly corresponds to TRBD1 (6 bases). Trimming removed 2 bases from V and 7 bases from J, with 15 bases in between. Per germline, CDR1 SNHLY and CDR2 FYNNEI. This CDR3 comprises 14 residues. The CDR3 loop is CASSETPRGGEQYF. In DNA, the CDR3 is TGTGCCAGCAGTGAAACGCCCCGAGGGGGAGAGCAGTACTTC.

Here the CDR3 reads CASSVDLGNQPQHF. For the CDR3, the DNA is TGTGCCAGCAGCGTAGATCTCGGGAATCAGCCCCAGCATTTT. V is TRBV9 and J is TRBJ1-5; D gene ambiguous. V was shortened by 0 bases and J by 4 bases, with 8 bases between the two germline ends. Germline lookup yields CDR1 SGDLS and CDR2 YYNGEE. The CDR3 runs 14 residues.

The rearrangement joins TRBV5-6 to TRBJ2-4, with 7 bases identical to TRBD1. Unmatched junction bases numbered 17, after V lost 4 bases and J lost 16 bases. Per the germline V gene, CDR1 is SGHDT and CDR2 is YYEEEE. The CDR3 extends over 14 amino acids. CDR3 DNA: TGTGCCAGCAGCATCTACAGGGGCGCGCTTCCCCTTTACTTC. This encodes CASSIYRGALPLYF.

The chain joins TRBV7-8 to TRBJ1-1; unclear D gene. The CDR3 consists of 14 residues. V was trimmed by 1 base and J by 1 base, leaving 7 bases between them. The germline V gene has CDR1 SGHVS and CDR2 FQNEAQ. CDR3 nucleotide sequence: TGTGCCAGCAGCTTAGGGCGGAGGAACACTGAAGCTTTCTTT. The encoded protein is CASSLGRRNTEAFF.

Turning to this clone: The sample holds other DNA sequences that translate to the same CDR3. The CDR3: CASSAQGRDTEAFF. CDR3 DNA sequence: TGTGCCAGCAGTGCGCAGGGGAGGGACACTGAAGCTTTCTTT. The chain carries TRBV2 and TRBJ1-1; TRBD1 might be the D (6 bases). CDR3 length: 14 amino acids. Trimming removed 4 bases from V and 3 bases from J, with 12 bases in between. Per the germline V gene, CDR1 is SNHLY and CDR2 is FYNNEI. Based on the CDR3 plus reference TRBV2 and TRBJ1-1, the full variable domain is EPEVTQTPSHQVTQMGQEVILRCVPISNHLYFYWYRQILGQKVEFLVSFYNNEISEKSEIFDDQFSVERPDGSNFTLKIRSTKLEDSAMYFCASSAQGRDTEAFFGQGTRLTVV.

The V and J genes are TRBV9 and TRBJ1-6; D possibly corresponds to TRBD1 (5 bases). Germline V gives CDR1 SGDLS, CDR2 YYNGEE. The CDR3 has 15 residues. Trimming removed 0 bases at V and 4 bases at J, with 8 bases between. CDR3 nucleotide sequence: TGTGCCAGCAGCGTAGACCCAGGGTATAATTCACCCCTCCACTTT. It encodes CASSVDPGYNSPLHF.